This T cell receptor (beta chain) was recorded in a study of CD8 T cells in Susac syndrome. J was trimmed by 0 bases and V by 8 bases; bases with no gene match: 11. There are 17 residues in the CDR3. Per the germline V gene, CDR1 is LGHDT and CDR2 is YNNKEL (reference sequence). From blood CD8+ and CD4+ T cells, the TCR beta chain was sequenced. TEMRA cells were FACS-enriched, with CD8+ and CD4+ T cells isolated negatively. Random hexamers were used to reverse transcribe an amount of about 0.5 to 1 ug RNA. By means of immunoSEQ multiplex PCR, TCR beta CDR3 spanning 54 Vbeta and 13 Jbeta underwent amplification. TCRdb re-derived calls from the immunoSEQ multiplex PCR reads in MiXCR, one entry per CDR3 protein. The table lists 95,000 to 150,000 distinct CDR3 sequences, around 94% of them singletons.

The source material was CD4+ T cells from PBMCs. The sequence was obtained from a human donor in good health. The chain uses TRBV3-1 and TRBJ1-1; 11 bases match TRBD1. The CDR3 is CASARTGGRGMNTEAFF. CDR3 nucleotide sequence: TGTGCCAGCGCCAGGACAGGGGGCAGGGGTATGAACACTGAAGCTTTCTTT.